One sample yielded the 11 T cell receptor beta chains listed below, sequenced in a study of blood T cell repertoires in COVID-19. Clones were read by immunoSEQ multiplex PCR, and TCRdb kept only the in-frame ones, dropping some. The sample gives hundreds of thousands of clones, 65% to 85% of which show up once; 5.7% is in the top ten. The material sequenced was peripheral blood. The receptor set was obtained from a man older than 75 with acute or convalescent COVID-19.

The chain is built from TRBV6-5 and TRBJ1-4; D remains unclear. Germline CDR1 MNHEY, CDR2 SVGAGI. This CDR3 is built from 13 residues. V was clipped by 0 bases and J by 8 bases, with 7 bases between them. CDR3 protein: CASSYSAREKLFF. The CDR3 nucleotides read TGTGCCAGCAGTTACTCTGCGCGAGAAAAACTGTTTTTT.

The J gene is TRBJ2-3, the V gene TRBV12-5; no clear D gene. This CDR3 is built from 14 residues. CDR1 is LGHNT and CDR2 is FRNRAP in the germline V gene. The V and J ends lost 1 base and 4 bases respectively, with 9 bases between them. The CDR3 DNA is TGTGCTAGTGGTTTGGAACCGGGTCCAGATACGCAGTATTTT. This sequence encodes CASGLEPGPDTQYF.

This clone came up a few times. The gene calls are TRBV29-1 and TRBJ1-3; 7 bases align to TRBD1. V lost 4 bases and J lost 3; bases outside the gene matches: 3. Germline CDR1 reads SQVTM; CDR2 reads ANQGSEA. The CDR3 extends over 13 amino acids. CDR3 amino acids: CSVVGGGGNTIYF. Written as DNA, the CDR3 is TGCAGCGTTGTAGGGGGCGGTGGAAACACCATATATTTT.

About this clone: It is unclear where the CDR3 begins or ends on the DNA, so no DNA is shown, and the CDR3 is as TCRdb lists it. This CDR3 is CASSQVGQGTGTFF. The chain carries TRBV14 and TRBJ1-1; the DNA was not compared with TRBD1, the D call given in the table. In germline, CDR1 is SGHDN, CDR2 FVKESK. The CDR3 region is 14 residues in length, termini included.

CDR3 sequence reads: CASRGQMNTEAFF. Written as DNA, the CDR3 is TGTGCCAGCAGGGGACAGATGAACACTGAAGCTTTCTTT. The chain is built from TRBV27 and TRBJ1-1; TRBD1 matches 7 bases. The germline CDR1 and CDR2 sequences are MNHEY and SMNVEV (reference sequence). With V trimmed by 6 bases and J by 0 bases, 1 base remained unmatched. The CDR3 totals 13 residues.

The CDR3, as DNA: TGTGCCAGCTCACCAGGCACTGGAAACACCATATATTTT. Protein sequence: CASSPGTGNTIYF. The rearrangement links TRBV18 to TRBJ1-3; D not certain. Trimming shortened V by 2 bases and J by 2 bases, and 4 bases separated the two germline ends. The CDR3 contains 13 residues. CDR1 and CDR2 (germline): KGHSH, LQKENI.

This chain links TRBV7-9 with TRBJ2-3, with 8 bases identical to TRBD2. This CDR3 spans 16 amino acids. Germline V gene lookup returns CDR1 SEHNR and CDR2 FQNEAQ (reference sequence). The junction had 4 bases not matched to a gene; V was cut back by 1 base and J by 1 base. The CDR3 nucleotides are TGTGCCAGCAGCTTAGTGGGACTAGGCGGCACAGATACGCAGTATTTT. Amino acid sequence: CASSLVGLGGTDTQYF.

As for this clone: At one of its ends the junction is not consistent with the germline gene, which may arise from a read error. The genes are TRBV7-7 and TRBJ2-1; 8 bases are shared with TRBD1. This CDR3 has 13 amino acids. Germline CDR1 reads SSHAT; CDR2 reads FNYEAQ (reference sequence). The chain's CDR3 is CASSSQDRGEQFF. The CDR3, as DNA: TGTGCTAGCAGCTCCCAAGACAGGGGCGAGCAGTTCTTC.

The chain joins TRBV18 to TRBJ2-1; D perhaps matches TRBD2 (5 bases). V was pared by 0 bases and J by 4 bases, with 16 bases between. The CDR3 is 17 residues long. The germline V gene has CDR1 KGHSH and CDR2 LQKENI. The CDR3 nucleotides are TGTGCCAGCTCACCACCGGTACCCAGCGGTAGATACAATGAGCAGTTCTTC. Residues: CASSPPVPSGRYNEQFF.

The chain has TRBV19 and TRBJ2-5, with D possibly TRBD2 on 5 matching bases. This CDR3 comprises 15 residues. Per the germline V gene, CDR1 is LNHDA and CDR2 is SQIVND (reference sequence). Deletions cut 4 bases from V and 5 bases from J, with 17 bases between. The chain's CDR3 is CASSRGKLGGETQYF. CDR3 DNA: TGTGCCAGTAGTAGAGGGAAACTAGGAGGCGAGACCCAGTACTTC.

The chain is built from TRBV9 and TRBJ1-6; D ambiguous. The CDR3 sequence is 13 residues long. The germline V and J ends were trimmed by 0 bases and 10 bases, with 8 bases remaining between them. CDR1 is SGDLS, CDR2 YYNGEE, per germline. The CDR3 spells CASSVGEWSPLHF. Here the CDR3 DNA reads TGTGCCAGCAGCGTAGGAGAGTGGTCACCCCTCCACTTT.